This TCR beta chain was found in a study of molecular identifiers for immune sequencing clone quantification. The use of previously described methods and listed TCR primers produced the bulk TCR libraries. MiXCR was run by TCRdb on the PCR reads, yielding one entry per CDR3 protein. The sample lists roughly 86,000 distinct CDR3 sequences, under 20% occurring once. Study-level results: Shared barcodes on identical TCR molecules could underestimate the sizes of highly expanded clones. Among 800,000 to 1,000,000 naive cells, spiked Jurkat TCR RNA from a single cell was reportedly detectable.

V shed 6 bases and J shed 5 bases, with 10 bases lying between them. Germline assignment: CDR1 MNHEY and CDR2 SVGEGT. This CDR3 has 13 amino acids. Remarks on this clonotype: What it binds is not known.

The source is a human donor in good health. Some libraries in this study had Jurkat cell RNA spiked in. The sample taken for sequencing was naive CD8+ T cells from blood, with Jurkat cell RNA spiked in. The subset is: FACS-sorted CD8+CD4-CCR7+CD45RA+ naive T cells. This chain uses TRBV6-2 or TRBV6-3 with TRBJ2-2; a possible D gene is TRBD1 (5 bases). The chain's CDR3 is CASRAGRTGELFF. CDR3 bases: TGTGCCAGCAGGGCAGGGCGAACCGGGGAGCTGTTTTTT.